These T cell receptor beta chains were read from a single sample in a study of blood T cell repertoires in COVID-19. TCRdb keeps only in-frame clones here, not all; method: immunoSEQ multiplex PCR. The sample consists of over 250,000 clones, 89% of them appearing once. The sample was PBMCs or T cells enriched from blood (not recorded which). The source is a woman in her fifties or sixties who had recovered from COVID-19. The CDR3 runs from the conserved cysteine through the conserved F or W. A D gene is named only where the DNA matches it firmly. A row's size may be missing; if present it is once, few, many or a size class.

j_call | v_call | clone_size | d_call | cdr3_nt | cdr3_aa
TRBJ2-5 | TRBV24-1 | - | TRBD2 | TGTGCCACCAGTGATTCCCGAGCGGGAGGTGAGACCCAGTACTTC | CATSDSRAGGETQYF
TRBJ2-7 | TRBV30 | - | - | TGTGCCTGGAGTGCCCTTGTCTACGAGCAGTACTTC | CAWSALVYEQYF
TRBJ1-6 | TRBV30 | - | - | TGTGCCTGGAGTCCACCACAGGGTTTCTCCTATAATTCACCCCTCCACTTT | CAWSPPQGFSYNSPLHF
TRBJ1-1 | TRBV2 | - | - | TGTGCCAGCAGTGAAAGGACTCAAGAGGCTTTCTTT | CASSERTQEAFF
TRBJ2-1 | TRBV5-1 | - | TRBD2 | TGCGCCAGCAGCTTGGGGCTAGCGGGGGCCAGCTCCTACAATGAGCAGTTCTTC | CASSLGLAGASSYNEQFF
TRBJ2-1 | TRBV6-1 | - | - | TGTGCCAGCAGTGAACCCAGCGGATTGGGGTTCTTC | CASSEPSGLGFF
TRBJ2-3 | TRBV18 | - | - | TGTGCCAGCTCACCAGGTCTCGAATCAATCAAGCGAGATACGCAGTATTTT | CASSPGLESIKRDTQYF
TRBJ2-1 | TRBV28 | - | - | TGTGCCAGCAGCCTCATTGGGGGAGGATCCTACAATGAGCAGTTCTTC | CASSLIGGGSYNEQFF
TRBJ1-4 | TRBV7-9 | - | - | TGTGCCAGCAGATTCGGACAAGGAGATGAAAAACTGTTTTTT | CASRFGQGDEKLFF
TRBJ1-1 | TRBV19 | - | TRBD1 | TGTGCCAGTATTTGGGGACAGGGGGCTCGTACTGAAGCTTTCTTT | CASIWGQGARTEAFF
TRBJ1-4 | TRBV10-3 | - | - | TGTGCCATCAGTGAGTCTTATGCAGATAATGAAAAACTGTTTTTT | CAISESYADNEKLFF
TRBJ1-4 | TRBV6-5 | - | - | TGTGCCAGCATCCATGGGGCACCTTCTAATGAAAAACTGTTTTTT | CASIHGAPSNEKLFF
TRBJ2-3 | TRBV9 | - | TRBD2 | TGTGCCAGCAGCACCAGGACTAGCGGGGGTTGGGATACGCAGTATTTT | CASSTRTSGGWDTQYF
TRBJ1-2 | TRBV27 | once | - | TGTGCCAGCAGTTTTAAACCCATTACTACTAACTATGGCTACACCTTC | CASSFKPITTNYGYTF
TRBJ2-4 | TRBV5-1 | - | TRBD1 | TGCGCCAGCAGCGGAGGGACAGGGGGCCAGAAAAAAAACATTCAGTACTTC | CASSGGTGGQKKNIQYF
TRBJ1-2 | TRBV5-6 | - | TRBD1 | TGTGCCAGCAGCCCTCGGGACAGCAGAGGTACAATAGGCTATGGCTACACCTTC | CASSPRDSRGTIGYGYTF
TRBJ2-7 | TRBV28 | - | - | TGTGCCAGCAGCCTCTTAGCGAGCCTTACCTACGAGCAGTACTTC | CASSLLASLTYEQYF
TRBJ1-2 | TRBV27 | once | - | TGTGCCAGCAGTTTAGGCAGGACTGGCGGCTACACCTTC | CASSLGRTGGYTF
TRBJ2-7 | TRBV6-6 | - | - | TGTGCCAGCAGTCGCGACCGGGTGAACGAGCAGTACTTC | CASSRDRVNEQYF
TRBJ1-5 | TRBV2 | few | - | TGTGCCAGCAGTGCCCACAATCAGCCCCAGCATTTT | CASSAHNQPQHF
TRBJ1-1 | TRBV11-2 | - | - | TGTGCCAGCAGCTCATTTAGGGGGGGCTCGGCTGAAGCTTTCTTT | CASSSFRGGSAEAFF
TRBJ2-3 | TRBV7-9 | - | - | TGTGCCAGCCCGGGGATAACAGATACGCAGTATTTT | CASPGITDTQYF
TRBJ2-1 | TRBV7-3 | - | TRBD2 | TGTGCCAGCAGCCTAGATAGCGGGACTACCCACCGTGAGCAGTTCTTC | CASSLDSGTTHREQFF
TRBJ2-5 | TRBV2 | - | - | TGTGCCAGCAGTCCGGGACAACGTAGGGAGACCCAGTACTTC | CASSPGQRRETQYF
TRBJ2-1 | TRBV15 | - | - | TGTGCCACCAGCCGAAGGGGGTCTAGCGAGCAGTTCTTC | CATSRRGSSEQFF
TRBJ1-1 | TRBV18 | - | TRBD1 | TGTGCCAGCTCACCACCGGTGGGACAGCAGAACACTGAAGCTTTCTTT | CASSPPVGQQNTEAFF
TRBJ1-1 | TRBV4-1 | - | - | TGCGCCAGCAGCCGAACAAGGGGGGGTACTGAAGCTTTCTTT | CASSRTRGGTEAFF
TRBJ1-2 | TRBV2 | few | TRBD1 | TGTGCCAGCAGTGAAGGGGGACAGGGGCGGTATGGCTACACCTTC | CASSEGGQGRYGYTF